This T cell receptor (beta chain) was recovered during a study of T-cell reconstitution after alpha-beta-depleted transplantation in children. It was with unique molecular identifiers that the TCRbeta library was prepared. TCRdb called the PCR reads again in MiXCR, with one record for every CDR3 protein. The table lists 200,000 to 300,000 distinct CDR3 sequences, 6.5% to 10% of them singletons. Per germline, CDR1 WSHSY and CDR2 SAAADI. This CDR3 has 14 amino acids. Trimming removed 5 bases at V and 0 bases at J, with 10 bases between. Only a few counts were recorded for this clonotype. The specimen comprised PBMCs, mostly from graft donor cells, sampled 180 days after TCRalphabeta/CD19-depleted stem cell transplant. The gene calls are TRBV10-2 and TRBJ1-2; possibly TRBD1 for D (5 bases). This receptor was identified in a male patient younger than 18 who had a stem cell transplant for acute lymphoblastic leukemia, so the T cells may come from the graft donor. CDR3 protein: CASSRDVANYGYTF. For the CDR3, the DNA is TGCGCCAGCAGTAGGGACGTAGCTAACTATGGCTACACCTTC.